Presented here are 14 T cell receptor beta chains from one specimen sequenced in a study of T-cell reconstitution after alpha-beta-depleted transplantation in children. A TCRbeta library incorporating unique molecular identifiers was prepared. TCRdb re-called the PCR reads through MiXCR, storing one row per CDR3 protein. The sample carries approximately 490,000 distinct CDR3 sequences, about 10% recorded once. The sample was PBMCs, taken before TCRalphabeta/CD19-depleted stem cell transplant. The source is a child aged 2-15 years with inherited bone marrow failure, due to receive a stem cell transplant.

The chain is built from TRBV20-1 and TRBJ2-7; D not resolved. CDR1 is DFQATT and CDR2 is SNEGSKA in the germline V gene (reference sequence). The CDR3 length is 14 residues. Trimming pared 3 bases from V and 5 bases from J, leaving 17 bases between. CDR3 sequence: CSARVLFSRDEQYF. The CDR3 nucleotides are TGCAGTGCTAGGGTACTTTTCAGTCGGGACGAGCAGTACTTC.

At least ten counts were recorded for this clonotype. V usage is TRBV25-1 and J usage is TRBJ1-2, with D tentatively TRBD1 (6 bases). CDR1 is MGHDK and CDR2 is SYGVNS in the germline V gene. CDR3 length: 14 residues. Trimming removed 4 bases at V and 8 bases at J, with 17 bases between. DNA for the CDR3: TGTGCCAGCAGTGTAGAGGGGGTGAGCTTGGGCTACACCTTC. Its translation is CASSVEGVSLGYTF.

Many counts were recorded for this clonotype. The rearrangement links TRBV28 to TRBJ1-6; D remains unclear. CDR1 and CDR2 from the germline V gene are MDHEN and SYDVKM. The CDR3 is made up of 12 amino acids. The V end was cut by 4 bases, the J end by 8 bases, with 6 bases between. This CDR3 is CASSSPYSPLHF. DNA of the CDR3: TGTGCCAGCAGTTCCCCTTATTCACCCCTCCACTTT.

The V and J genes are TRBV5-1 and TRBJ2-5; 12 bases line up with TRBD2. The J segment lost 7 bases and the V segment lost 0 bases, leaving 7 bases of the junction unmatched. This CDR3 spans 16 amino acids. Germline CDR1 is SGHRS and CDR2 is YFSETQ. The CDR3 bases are TGCGCCAGCAGCTTGGTCGGGACTAGCGGGTCGGGGACCCAGTACTTC. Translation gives CASSLVGTSGSGTQYF.

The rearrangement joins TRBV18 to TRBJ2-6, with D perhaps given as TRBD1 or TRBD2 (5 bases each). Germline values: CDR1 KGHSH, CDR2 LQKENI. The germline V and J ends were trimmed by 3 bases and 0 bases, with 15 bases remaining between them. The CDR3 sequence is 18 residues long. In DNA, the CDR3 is TGTGCCAGCTCACCTTCGGGACCGACCTTCTCTGGGGCCAACGTCCTGACTTTC. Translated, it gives CASSPSGPTFSGANVLTF.

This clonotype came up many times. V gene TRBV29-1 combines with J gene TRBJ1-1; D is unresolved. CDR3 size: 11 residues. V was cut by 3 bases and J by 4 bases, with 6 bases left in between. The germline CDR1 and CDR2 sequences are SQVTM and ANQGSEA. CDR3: CSVDVPTEAFF. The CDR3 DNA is TGCAGCGTTGATGTCCCCACTGAAGCTTTCTTT.

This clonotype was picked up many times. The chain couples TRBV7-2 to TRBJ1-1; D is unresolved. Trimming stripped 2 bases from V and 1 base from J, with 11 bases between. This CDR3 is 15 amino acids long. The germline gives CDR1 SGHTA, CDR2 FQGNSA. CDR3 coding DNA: TGTGCCAGCAGCTTATCTATCTCGGGGAACACTGAAGCTTTCTTT. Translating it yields CASSLSISGNTEAFF.

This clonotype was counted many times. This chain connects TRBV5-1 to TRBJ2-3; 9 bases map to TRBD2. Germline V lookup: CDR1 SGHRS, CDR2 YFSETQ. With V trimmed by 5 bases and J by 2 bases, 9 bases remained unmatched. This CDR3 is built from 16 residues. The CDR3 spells CASSVRREGPTDTQYF. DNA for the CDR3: TGCGCCAGCAGTGTCCGGCGGGAGGGCCCCACAGATACGCAGTATTTT.

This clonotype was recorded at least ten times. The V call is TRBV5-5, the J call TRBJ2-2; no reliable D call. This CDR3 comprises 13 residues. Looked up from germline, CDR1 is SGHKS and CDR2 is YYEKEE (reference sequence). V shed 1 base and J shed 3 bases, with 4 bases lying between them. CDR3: CASSLIYTGELFF. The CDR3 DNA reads TGTGCCAGCAGCTTGATTTACACCGGGGAGCTGTTTTTT.

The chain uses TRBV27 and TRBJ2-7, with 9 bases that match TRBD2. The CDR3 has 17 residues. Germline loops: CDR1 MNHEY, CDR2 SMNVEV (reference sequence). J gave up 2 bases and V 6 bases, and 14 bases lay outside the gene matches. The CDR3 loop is CASRRGPTGTSPYEQYF. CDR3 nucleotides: TGTGCCAGCAGACGCGGCCCAACCGGGACTAGCCCCTACGAGCAGTACTTC.

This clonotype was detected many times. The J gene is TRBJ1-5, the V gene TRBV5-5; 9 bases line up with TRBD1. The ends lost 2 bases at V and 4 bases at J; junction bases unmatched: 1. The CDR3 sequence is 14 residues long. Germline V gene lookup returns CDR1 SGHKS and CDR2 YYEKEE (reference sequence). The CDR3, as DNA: TGTGCCAGCAGCTTCGGGACAGGGAATCAGCCCCAGCATTTT. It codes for CASSFGTGNQPQHF.

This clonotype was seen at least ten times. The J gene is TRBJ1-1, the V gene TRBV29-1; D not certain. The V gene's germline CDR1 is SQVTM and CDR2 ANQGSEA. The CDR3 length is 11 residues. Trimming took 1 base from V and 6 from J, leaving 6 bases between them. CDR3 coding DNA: TGCAGCGTTGAAGGAGGACCTGAAGCTTTCTTT. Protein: CSVEGGPEAFF.

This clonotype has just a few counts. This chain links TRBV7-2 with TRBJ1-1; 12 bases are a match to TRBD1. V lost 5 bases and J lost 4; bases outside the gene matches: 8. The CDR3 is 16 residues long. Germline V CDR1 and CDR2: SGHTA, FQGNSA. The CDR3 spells CASSPGDRGRGTEAFF. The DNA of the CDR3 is TGTGCCAGCAGCCCAGGGGACAGGGGGCGCGGCACTGAAGCTTTCTTT.

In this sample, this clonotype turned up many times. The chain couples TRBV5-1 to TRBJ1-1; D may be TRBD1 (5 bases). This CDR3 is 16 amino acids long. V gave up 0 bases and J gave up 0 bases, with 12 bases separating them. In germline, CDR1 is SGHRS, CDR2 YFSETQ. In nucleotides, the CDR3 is TGCGCCAGCAGCTTGGAGCAGGGCCCTATGAACACTGAAGCTTTCTTT. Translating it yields CASSLEQGPMNTEAFF.